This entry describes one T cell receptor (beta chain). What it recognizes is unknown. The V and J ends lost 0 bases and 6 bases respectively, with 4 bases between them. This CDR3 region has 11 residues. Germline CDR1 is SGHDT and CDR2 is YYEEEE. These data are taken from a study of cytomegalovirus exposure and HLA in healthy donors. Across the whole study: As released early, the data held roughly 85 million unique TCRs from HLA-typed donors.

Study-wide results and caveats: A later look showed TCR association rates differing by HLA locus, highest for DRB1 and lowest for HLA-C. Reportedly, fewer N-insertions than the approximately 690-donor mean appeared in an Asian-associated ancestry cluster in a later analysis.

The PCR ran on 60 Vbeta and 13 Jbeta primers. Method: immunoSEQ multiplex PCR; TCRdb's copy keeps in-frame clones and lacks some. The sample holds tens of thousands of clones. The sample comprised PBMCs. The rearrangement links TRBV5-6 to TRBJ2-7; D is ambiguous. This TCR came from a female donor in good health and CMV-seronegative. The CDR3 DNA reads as TGTGCCAGCAGCTTGGTCAGCGAGCAGTACTTC. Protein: CASSLVSEQYF. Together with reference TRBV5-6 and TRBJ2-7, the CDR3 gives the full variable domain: DAGVTQSPTHLIKTRGQQVTLRCSPKSGHDTVSWYQQALGQGPQFIFQYYEEEERQRGNFPDRFSGHQFPNYSSELNVNALLLGDSALYLCASSLVSEQYFGPGTRLTVT.